Listed below are T cell receptor beta chains from one sample, sequenced in a study of T cells in Graves' hyperthyroidism and ophthalmopathy. TCRdb redid the calling of the multiplex PCR reads with MiXCR, one entry per CDR3 protein. The repertoire consists of approximately 330,000 distinct CDR3 sequences, with about 18% occurring once and the leading ten covering roughly 49%. The sequenced sample consisted of blood. Receptors were obtained from a woman aged 45-59 years with Graves' hyperthyroidism. The conserved cysteine and the conserved F or W are not part of the CDR3 here. A clone size is listed for some rows: how often the clone was seen (once, few, many), or a class if it is expanded.

v_gene: TRBV12-3/TRBV12-4
j_gene: TRBJ2-2
abundance: many
len: 17
CDR3aa: ASSLALWGDRGPAGELF

v_gene: TRBV6-1
j_gene: TRBJ2-4
abundance: .
len: 12
CDR3aa: ASSEWQGENIQY

v_gene: TRBV10-3
j_gene: TRBJ1-1
abundance: few
len: 13
CDR3aa: AIRTTGGLNTEAF

v_gene: TRBV30
j_gene: TRBJ1-5
abundance: .
len: 15
CDR3aa: AWSKRQGALSNQPQH

v_gene: TRBV3-1
j_gene: TRBJ1-4
abundance: few
len: 11
CDR3aa: ASRGTGIEKLF

v_gene: TRBV6-1
j_gene: TRBJ2-1
abundance: many
len: 12
CDR3aa: ASSGADGPNEQF

v_gene: TRBV6-1
j_gene: TRBJ1-5
abundance: .
len: 11
CDR3aa: ASSSYKNQPQH

v_gene: TRBV12-3/TRBV12-4
j_gene: TRBJ2-2
abundance: few
len: 15
CDR3aa: ASSSGGLLGNTGELF

v_gene: TRBV4-1
j_gene: TRBJ1-1
abundance: few
len: 12
CDR3aa: ASSHLGGPLEAF

v_gene: TRBV7-8
j_gene: TRBJ1-6
abundance: few
len: 12
CDR3aa: ASSLGDVNSPLH

v_gene: TRBV2
j_gene: TRBJ2-7
abundance: many
len: 9
CDR3aa: ASRSDYEQY

v_gene: TRBV20-1
j_gene: TRBJ1-3
abundance: few
len: 11
CDR3aa: SARGGGRNTIY

v_gene: TRBV12-3/TRBV12-4
j_gene: TRBJ2-1
abundance: few
len: 16
CDR3aa: ASSFGAMLAGGINEQF

v_gene: TRBV20-1
j_gene: TRBJ2-1
abundance: .
len: 15
CDR3aa: SARDSRAGENYNEQF

v_gene: TRBV2
j_gene: TRBJ1-1
abundance: many
len: 13
CDR3aa: ASSVWGQGKTKTF

v_gene: TRBV12-3/TRBV12-4
j_gene: TRBJ2-1
abundance: many
len: 13
CDR3aa: ASSPQSGGPDEQF

v_gene: TRBV4-2
j_gene: TRBJ2-1
abundance: .
len: 12
CDR3aa: ASSQGLELDEQF

v_gene: TRBV6-2/TRBV6-3
j_gene: TRBJ2-1
abundance: .
len: 12
CDR3aa: ASSYSARGNEQF

v_gene: TRBV11-2
j_gene: TRBJ2-2
abundance: many
len: 10
CDR3aa: ASSSTTGELF

v_gene: TRBV6-1
j_gene: TRBJ1-5
abundance: few
len: 13
CDR3aa: ASSSAGPLNQPQH

v_gene: TRBV20-1
j_gene: TRBJ2-7
abundance: many
len: 12
CDR3aa: SAREERGTYEQY

v_gene: TRBV19
j_gene: TRBJ2-3
abundance: .
len: 13
CDR3aa: ASSIFTGGLDTQY

v_gene: TRBV27
j_gene: TRBJ2-5
abundance: .
len: 13
CDR3aa: ASSLTFLGQETQY

v_gene: TRBV15
j_gene: TRBJ1-5
abundance: few
len: 10
CDR3aa: ATRQRDQPQH

v_gene: TRBV7-9
j_gene: TRBJ2-1
abundance: many
len: 12
CDR3aa: ASSPPRTSNEQF

v_gene: TRBV6-1
j_gene: TRBJ2-1
abundance: few
len: 15
CDR3aa: ASSGSNRGRWYNEQF

v_gene: TRBV6-1
j_gene: TRBJ2-1
abundance: .
len: 13
CDR3aa: ASRQPGLAGGSQF

v_gene: TRBV3-1
j_gene: TRBJ1-1
abundance: .
len: 12
CDR3aa: ASSNTGENTEAF

v_gene: TRBV15
j_gene: TRBJ1-4
abundance: few
len: 13
CDR3aa: ATSRDKGTGEKLF

v_gene: TRBV10-3
j_gene: TRBJ1-2
abundance: .
len: 11
CDR3aa: AITSRDSYGYT

v_gene: TRBV20-1
j_gene: TRBJ1-1
abundance: many
len: 11
CDR3aa: SAHGPGATEAF

v_gene: TRBV2
j_gene: TRBJ1-4
abundance: .
len: 12
CDR3aa: ASSEAGAYEKLF

v_gene: TRBV20-1
j_gene: TRBJ2-7
abundance: once
len: 13
CDR3aa: SARVSQGDVYEQY

v_gene: TRBV4-2
j_gene: TRBJ2-3
abundance: .
len: 13
CDR3aa: ASRPGLPTTDTQY

v_gene: TRBV5-1
j_gene: TRBJ2-5
abundance: .
len: 12
CDR3aa: ASSRGKAGETQY

v_gene: TRBV11-2
j_gene: TRBJ2-1
abundance: many
len: 9
CDR3aa: ASSLGYEQF

v_gene: TRBV7-9
j_gene: TRBJ2-4
abundance: .
len: 14
CDR3aa: ASSLSTGGAKNIQY

v_gene: TRBV14
j_gene: TRBJ2-2
abundance: .
len: 11
CDR3aa: ASSQDLPGELF

v_gene: TRBV20-1
j_gene: TRBJ1-2
abundance: .
len: 9
CDR3aa: SATEYKRYT

v_gene: TRBV2
j_gene: TRBJ2-5
abundance: many
len: 14
CDR3aa: ASSSEIAGGQETQY

v_gene: TRBV3-1
j_gene: TRBJ1-1
abundance: many
len: 13
CDR3aa: ASSHWNSGGTEAF

v_gene: TRBV6-1
j_gene: TRBJ1-5
abundance: many
len: 11
CDR3aa: ASRQGGYQPQH

v_gene: TRBV7-9
j_gene: TRBJ2-3
abundance: .
len: 12
CDR3aa: ASSLSAGADTQY

v_gene: TRBV7-9
j_gene: TRBJ1-1
abundance: .
len: 11
CDR3aa: ASQDTGNTEAF

v_gene: TRBV10-2
j_gene: TRBJ2-6
abundance: few
len: 16
CDR3aa: ASRGISGIFSGANVLT

v_gene: TRBV4-2
j_gene: TRBJ1-1
abundance: .
len: 13
CDR3aa: ASSQSPGQAREAF

v_gene: TRBV5-1
j_gene: TRBJ2-7
abundance: many
len: 12
CDR3aa: ASSLGGTSGEQY

v_gene: TRBV5-4
j_gene: TRBJ2-7
abundance: few
len: 10
CDR3aa: ASSGLGGEQY

v_gene: TRBV6-1
j_gene: TRBJ1-2
abundance: many
len: 10
CDR3aa: ASRGRVDGYT

v_gene: TRBV12-3/TRBV12-4
j_gene: TRBJ2-1
abundance: many
len: 12
CDR3aa: ASTWEGLYNEQF